Listed below are T cell receptor beta chains from one sample, sequenced in a study of neurological immune-mediated disorders. TCRdb analysed the 5' RACE reads with MiXCR anew, one entry per CDR3 protein. Here the sample spans around 58,000 distinct CDR3 sequences, about 3.7% being singletons. What was sequenced was PBMCs. The receptors come from a woman aged 55-69 years with multiple sclerosis. Each CDR3 is given with its conserved first and last residue. Each record gives: CDR3 protein, CDR3 DNA, clone size, J gene, D gene, V gene. The D gene is left open where the match is weak. Where a row states a size, it is once, few, many or the class of an expanded clone; other rows omit it.

CASSYILFSGTKEETQYF | TGTGCCAGCAGTTATATTTTATTTTCCGGGACAAAAGAAGAGACCCAGTACTTC | - | TRBJ2-5 | - | TRBV28
CASSFLAGAYNEQFF | TGCGCCAGCAGCTTCCTAGCGGGGGCCTACAATGAGCAGTTCTTC | many | TRBJ2-1 | TRBD2 | TRBV5-1
CASSLGGWTGELFF | TGTGCCAGCAGTTTGGGGGGCTGGACCGGGGAGCTGTTTTTT | many | TRBJ2-2 | - | TRBV12-3/TRBV12-4
CASSGESSYEQYF | TGCGCCAGCAGTGGGGAAAGCTCCTACGAGCAGTACTTC | many | TRBJ2-7 | - | TRBV5-1
CSAVGQTNQPQHF | TGCAGTGCTGTGGGACAGACGAACCAGCCCCAGCATTTT | many | TRBJ1-5 | TRBD1 | TRBV20-1
CASSFAMASGGLSTDTQYF | TGTGCCAGCAGTTTTGCGATGGCTAGCGGGGGGCTTAGCACAGATACGCAGTATTTT | many | TRBJ2-3 | TRBD2 | TRBV12-3/TRBV12-4
CAIRRTSGGEETQYF | TGTGCCATCAGGCGGACTAGCGGGGGGGAAGAGACCCAGTACTTC | many | TRBJ2-5 | TRBD2 | TRBV10-3
CASSYQARTEAFF | TGTGCCAGCAGTTACCAGGCGAGGACTGAAGCTTTCTTT | many | TRBJ1-1 | - | TRBV6-2/TRBV6-3
CASSSHTGAAGETQYF | TGTGCCAGCAGTTCTCATACAGGGGCCGCAGGAGAGACCCAGTACTTC | many | TRBJ2-5 | TRBD1 | TRBV12-3/TRBV12-4
CASSADGAEAFF | TGCGCCAGCAGCGCGGACGGAGCTGAAGCTTTCTTT | few | TRBJ1-1 | - | TRBV5-1
CASSLASETQYF | TGCGCCAGCAGCTTGGCCAGCGAGACCCAGTACTTC | many | TRBJ2-5 | - | TRBV5-1
CASSLLGLARYNEQFF | TGCGCCAGCAGCCTGTTGGGACTAGCGAGGTACAATGAGCAGTTCTTC | many | TRBJ2-1 | TRBD2 | TRBV5-1
CASSGGLAGVMGNEQFF | TGCGCCAGCAGCGGGGGACTAGCGGGAGTCATGGGTAATGAGCAGTTCTTC | many | TRBJ2-1 | TRBD2 | TRBV5-1
CSARGQIMNTEAFF | TGCAGTGCTAGAGGGCAAATCATGAACACTGAAGCTTTCTTT | - | TRBJ1-1 | - | TRBV20-1
CASSLSGARHYGYTF | TGTGCCAGCAGTTTAAGCGGGGCGCGTCACTATGGCTACACCTTC | many | TRBJ1-2 | - | TRBV27
CSARDPARGGTEAFF | TGCAGTGCTAGAGATCCCGCGAGGGGGGGCACTGAAGCTTTCTTT | many | TRBJ1-1 | - | TRBV20-1
CASTIHSPTDTQYF | TGCGCCAGCACGATACATTCCCCCACAGATACGCAGTATTTT | many | TRBJ2-3 | - | TRBV5-1
CSARGGGVVNSPLHF | TGCAGTGCTAGGGGCGGGGGTGTGGTGAATTCACCCCTCCACTTT | many | TRBJ1-6 | - | TRBV20-1
CSVGASGAETQYF | TGCAGCGTTGGGGCTTCAGGGGCAGAGACCCAGTACTTC | many | TRBJ2-5 | - | TRBV29-1
CASSQGTSGSKQYF | TGTGCCAGCAGCCAGGGGACTAGCGGGAGTAAGCAGTACTTC | many | TRBJ2-7 | TRBD2 | TRBV3-1
CASSLGGFGSYEQYF | TGTGCCAGCAGCCTTGGGGGTTTCGGCTCCTACGAGCAGTACTTC | many | TRBJ2-7 | - | TRBV5-6
CASSRTDYEQYF | TGTGCCAGCAGCCGGACAGATTACGAGCAGTACTTC | medium-sized | TRBJ2-7 | - | TRBV7-9
CASSLDLRGPLIEKLFF | TGTGCCAGCAGTTTGGATCTCAGGGGCCCTTTAATTGAAAAACTGTTTTTT | many | TRBJ1-4 | - | TRBV28
CASSVGGRGISSYNEQFF | TGTGCCAGCAGCGTAGGAGGCAGGGGGATAAGCTCCTACAATGAGCAGTTCTTC | many | TRBJ2-1 | TRBD1 | TRBV9
CASSLAWGEAFF | TGTGCCAGCAGTTTAGCTTGGGGTGAAGCTTTCTTT | many | TRBJ1-1 | - | TRBV12-3/TRBV12-4
CASSVEPTGRVNTEAFF | TGTGCCAGCAGCGTAGAGCCGACAGGCCGTGTGAACACTGAAGCTTTCTTT | few | TRBJ1-1 | - | TRBV9
CAISPSGGTDTQYF | TGTGCCATCAGTCCTAGCGGGGGCACAGATACGCAGTATTTT | many | TRBJ2-3 | TRBD2 | TRBV10-3
CASSPDYTGELFF | TGTGCCAGCAGCCCAGACTACACCGGGGAGCTGTTTTTT | many | TRBJ2-2 | - | TRBV11-2
CSAGRQGPGPQHF | TGCAGTGCTGGAAGACAGGGCCCGGGGCCCCAGCATTTT | - | TRBJ1-5 | TRBD1 | TRBV20-1
CASSGNRTSPNKETQYF | TGTGCCAGCAGCGGGAACCGGACTAGCCCAAACAAAGAGACCCAGTACTTC | many | TRBJ2-5 | TRBD2 | TRBV7-8
CASSAGVQYF | TGTGCCAGCAGTGCGGGGGTGCAGTATTTT | many | TRBJ2-3 | TRBD2 | TRBV12-3/TRBV12-4
CSASEGPTGNYGYTF | TGCAGTGCTAGTGAGGGACCCACGGGCAACTATGGCTACACCTTC | many | TRBJ1-2 | - | TRBV20-1
CASSQMTDPYNEQFF | TGTGCCAGCAGCCAAATGACAGACCCCTACAATGAGCAGTTCTTC | many | TRBJ2-1 | - | TRBV3-1
CASRNIRQGNTGELFF | TGCGCCAGCCGAAATATAAGACAGGGGAACACCGGGGAGCTGTTTTTT | many | TRBJ2-2 | TRBD1 | TRBV5-1
CASSFPTGGSFF | TGTGCCAGCAGCTTCCCTACGGGAGGTAGTTTCTTC | many | TRBJ2-1 | TRBD2 | TRBV7-8
CASSAGQETQYF | TGTGCCAGCAGTGCGGGGCAAGAGACCCAGTACTTC | many | TRBJ2-5 | - | TRBV6-1
CASSTGNNQPQHF | TGTGCCAGCAGTACAGGGAACAATCAGCCCCAGCATTTT | many | TRBJ1-5 | - | TRBV6-6
CASSQSVLGFF | TGTGCCAGCAGCCAATCAGTACTTGGGTTCTTC | many | TRBJ2-1 | - | TRBV4-2
CSASEASRSSYEQYF | TGCAGTGCTAGTGAGGCGTCACGGAGCTCCTACGAGCAGTACTTC | many | TRBJ2-7 | - | TRBV20-1
CSARDPSGATYEQYF | TGCAGTGCTAGAGATCCTAGCGGGGCTACCTACGAGCAGTACTTC | many | TRBJ2-7 | TRBD2 | TRBV20-1
CASSEGQDGYTF | TGCGCCAGCAGCGAGGGACAAGATGGCTACACCTTC | many | TRBJ1-2 | - | TRBV5-1
CASSAGGREETQYF | TGCGCCAGCAGCGCCGGAGGGCGGGAGGAGACCCAGTACTTC | many | TRBJ2-5 | TRBD2 | TRBV5-1
CASSQDWAGGQETQYF | TGTGCCAGCAGCCAAGATTGGGCGGGGGGGCAAGAGACCCAGTACTTC | many | TRBJ2-5 | TRBD2 | TRBV3-1
CASSYSKTGYHNEQFF | TGTGCCAGCAGTTACTCGAAGACAGGATATCACAATGAGCAGTTCTTC | many | TRBJ2-1 | - | TRBV6-6
CASSLLTGVGGYTF | TGTGCCAGCAGTTTATTGACAGGGGTCGGTGGCTACACCTTC | many | TRBJ1-2 | TRBD1 | TRBV28
CASSSPNEQFF | TGTGCCAGCAGTTCCCCCAATGAGCAGTTCTTC | many | TRBJ2-1 | - | TRBV28
CASSFYRNTGELFF | TGTGCCAGCAGTTTCTACCGAAACACCGGGGAGCTGTTTTTT | many | TRBJ2-2 | - | TRBV12-3/TRBV12-4
CATGLAGRPNEQFF | TGTGCCACTGGACTAGCGGGACGTCCTAATGAGCAGTTCTTC | many | TRBJ2-1 | TRBD2 | TRBV24-1
CASSREAGVTDTQYF | TGTGCCAGCAGCCGGGAGGCGGGAGTTACAGATACGCAGTATTTT | many | TRBJ2-3 | TRBD2 | TRBV3-1
CATSRVTYEQFF | TGTGCCACCAGCAGAGTAACGTATGAGCAGTTCTTC | many | TRBJ2-1 | - | TRBV15
CASSLGSVSEQYF | TGTGCCAGCAGCTTGGGGTCTGTCTCCGAGCAGTACTTC | many | TRBJ2-7 | - | TRBV5-6
CSARDFRRGGSPYNEQFF | TGCAGTGCTAGAGATTTCCGACGGGGGGGCTCCCCCTACAATGAGCAGTTCTTC | many | TRBJ2-1 | TRBD2 | TRBV20-1
CASSRSGNTGELFF | TGTGCCAGCAGCCGGTCGGGGAACACCGGGGAGCTGTTTTTT | many | TRBJ2-2 | - | TRBV4-2
CSALISGGPPLF | TGCAGTGCACTGATAAGCGGGGGGCCTCCGCTCTTC | many | TRBJ2-1 | TRBD2 | TRBV20-1
CASTTRGGAVDIQYF | TGTGCCAGCACCACCCGGGGGGGAGCGGTGGACATTCAGTACTTC | - | TRBJ2-4 | TRBD2 | TRBV6-2/TRBV6-3
CASRLTGDNSPLHF | TGTGCCAGCAGACTGACAGGGGACAATTCACCCCTCCACTTT | many | TRBJ1-6 | TRBD1 | TRBV7-9
CSGGQGASYEQYF | TGCAGTGGGGGACAGGGGGCGTCCTACGAGCAGTACTTC | many | TRBJ2-7 | TRBD1 | TRBV20-1
CASSLRGEDYEQYF | TGTGCCAGCAGTTTACGGGGGGAGGACTACGAGCAGTACTTC | many | TRBJ2-7 | TRBD2 | TRBV28